Below, 28 T cell receptor beta chains from the same sample are listed, as sequenced in a study of blood T cell repertoires in COVID-19. Some clones are missing from TCRdb's copy, which holds only in-frame ones; the method was immunoSEQ multiplex PCR. The data hold around 200,000 clones, with 90% observed a single time. Sequenced sample: peripheral blood. Source of these receptors: a man over 45 with acute or convalescent COVID-19.

This sequence joins TRBV7-2 and TRBJ2-5; 7 bases agree with TRBD1. Trimming took 5 bases from V and 2 from J; bases not matched to a gene: 2. Per germline, CDR1 SGHTA and CDR2 FQGNSA. The CDR3 sequence is 13 residues long. CDR3 sequence reads: CASSRQGQETQYF. CDR3 sequence (DNA): TGTGCCAGCAGCAGACAGGGTCAAGAGACCCAGTACTTC.

The CDR3 reads CASSLEAELSYEQYV. The DNA for the CDR3 is TGTGCCAGCAGCTTAGAGGCAGAATTATCCTACGAGCAGTACGTC. This chain links TRBV11-2 with TRBJ2-7; D not certain. This CDR3 spans 15 amino acids. CDR1 and CDR2 (germline): SGHAT, FQNNGV. Between the trimmed V and J ends, which lost 0 bases and 1 base, there was a span of 10 bases.

CDR3 in DNA: TGTGCCAGCAGGGGTCCGGGGTCGGGCACCGGGGAGCTGTTTTTT. It translates to CASRGPGSGTGELFF. J is TRBJ2-2 and V is TRBV28; maybe TRBD2 (5 bases). Germline values: CDR1 MDHEN, CDR2 SYDVKM. The V end was cut by 6 bases, the J end by 4 bases, with 15 bases between. The CDR3 totals 15 residues. The entire variable domain, with the rest obtained from reference TRBV28 and TRBJ2-2, is as follows: DVKVTQSSRYLVKRTGEKVFLECVQDMDHENMFWYRQDPGLGLRLIYFSYDVKMKEKGDIPEGYSVSREKKERFSLILESASTNQTSMYLCASRGPGSGTGELFFGEGSRLTVL.

The chain carries TRBV5-1 and TRBJ1-6, with TRBD1 matching 8 bases. This CDR3 has 14 residues. J gave up 4 bases and V 3 bases, and 0 bases lay outside the gene matches. Germline V gene sequence: CDR1 SGHRS, CDR2 YFSETQ. This chain's CDR3 is CASSWDRYNSPLHF. CDR3 sequence (DNA): TGCGCCAGCAGCTGGGACAGGTATAATTCACCCCTCCACTTT.

This chain connects TRBV9 to TRBJ2-1; 11 nucleotides align to TRBD2. The CDR3 sequence is 20 residues long. The V gene's germline CDR1 is SGDLS and CDR2 YYNGEE. The trim removed 4 bases at V and 4 bases at J, leaving 19 bases unmatched. CDR3 bases: TGTGCCAGCAGCACTCGAACGGGACTAGCGGTTCCGGGGGGGTACAATGAGCAGTTCTTC. This sequence encodes CASSTRTGLAVPGGYNEQFF.

The chain has TRBV7-2 and TRBJ1-1; D is uncertain. The V gene lost 5 bases and the J gene lost 10 bases, with 17 bases spanning the gap. The CDR3 is 13 amino acids. Germline V gene data show CDR1 as SGHTA and CDR2 as FQGNSA. In DNA form, the CDR3 reads TGTGCCAGCAGCCCTTGGGCCTCCGCGGGAGCTTTCTTT. As protein: CASSPWASAGAFF.

The V call is TRBV19, the J call TRBJ2-5; the match to TRBD1 covers 12 bases. Looked up from germline, CDR1 is LNHDA and CDR2 is SQIVND (reference sequence). This CDR3 comprises 14 residues. V lost 6 bases to trimming and J lost 7 bases; unmatched junction nucleotides: 6. The CDR3: CASRGTGGAGTQYF. CDR3 coding DNA: TGTGCCAGTAGAGGGACAGGGGGCGCTGGGACCCAGTACTTC.

The chain combines TRBV28 with TRBJ2-4, with 7 nucleotides matching TRBD2. The CDR3 consists of 11 residues. Trimming removed 8 bases from V and 6 bases from J; junction bases left unmatched: 1. CDR1 is MDHEN, CDR2 SYDVKM, per germline. DNA for the CDR3: TGTGCCAGCGGGAGGGGAAACATTCAGTACTTC. It is translated as CASGRGNIQYF.

In its sample, this clone was seen once. The chain links TRBV7-2 to TRBJ1-4, with D possibly TRBD1 on 6 matching bases. The CDR3 is made up of 15 amino acids. The V gene lost 5 bases and the J gene lost 7 bases, with 17 bases spanning the gap. CDR1 is SGHTA and CDR2 is FQGNSA in the germline V gene. The CDR3 reads CASSPQTGGSEKLFF. The CDR3 DNA sequence: TGTGCCAGCAGCCCTCAGACAGGAGGCAGTGAAAAACTGTTTTTT.

The DNA for the CDR3 is TGCGCCAGCAGCTTGAGACAGGCACGAGGCTACGAGCAGTACTTC. It is translated as CASSLRQARGYEQYF. The rearrangement uses TRBV5-1 and TRBJ2-7, with D maybe TRBD1 (6 bases). In germline, CDR1 is SGHRS, CDR2 YFSETQ. Trimming left V 1 base short and J 3 bases short, with 14 bases between. There are 15 residues in the CDR3.

The rearrangement links TRBV9 to TRBJ1-2; maybe TRBD1 (6 bases). The CDR3 is made up of 15 amino acids. With 0 bases removed from V and 2 bases from J, the gap between germline ends came to 11 bases. Germline loops: CDR1 SGDLS, CDR2 YYNGEE. The CDR3: CASSVVEGGNYGYTF. The CDR3 nucleotides read TGTGCCAGCAGCGTAGTTGAAGGGGGAAACTATGGCTACACCTTC.

V and J are TRBV27 and TRBJ1-5; 7 bases are a match to TRBD1. This CDR3 comprises 13 residues. Germline CDR1 reads MNHEY; CDR2 reads SMNVEV (reference sequence). V was pared by 8 bases and J by 9 bases, with 10 bases of the junction left unmatched. The CDR3 region is CASADREVGPQHF. As DNA, the CDR3 is TGTGCCAGCGCCGACAGGGAAGTCGGGCCCCAGCATTTT.

This clone was detected once. The chain combines TRBV4-3 with TRBJ2-3; D is possibly TRBD1 (5 bases). The CDR3 has 14 amino acids. V lost 4 bases and J 4 bases, leaving 12 bases between the germline ends. Germline CDR1 and CDR2: LGHNA and YSLEER. The DNA for the CDR3 is TGCGCCAGCAGCCCCCGGAAGGGGCCAGATACGCAGTATTTT. Residues: CASSPRKGPDTQYF.

The rearrangement joins TRBV19 to TRBJ2-7; TRBD1 aligns across 9 bases. The germline CDR1 and CDR2 sequences are LNHDA and SQIVND (reference sequence). This CDR3 is 13 amino acids long. Unmatched junction bases numbered 5, after V lost 6 bases and J lost 5 bases. The CDR3 DNA reads TGTGCCAGTAGCCAGGGACAGGGCCACGAGCAGTACTTC. Translating gives CASSQGQGHEQYF.

This chain connects TRBV19 to TRBJ1-5, with TRBD1 matching 9 bases. Unmatched junction bases numbered 12, after V lost 6 bases and J lost 0 bases. There are 18 residues in the CDR3. Per germline, CDR1 LNHDA and CDR2 SQIVND (reference sequence). The CDR3 reads CASSRRDRATHSNQPQHF. CDR3 nucleotides: TGTGCCAGTAGCCGCCGGGACAGGGCCACCCATAGCAATCAGCCCCAGCATTTT.

The V call is TRBV2, the J call TRBJ1-2; 11 bases line up with TRBD1. Germline-derived CDR1 and CDR2 are SNHLY and FYNNEI. The CDR3 spans 13 residues. The ends lost 8 bases at V and 8 bases at J; junction bases unmatched: 7. The CDR3 sequence is CASRGGQGEGYTF. In DNA form, the CDR3 reads TGTGCCAGCCGGGGGGGACAGGGGGAAGGCTACACCTTC.

The chain links TRBV9 to TRBJ1-5; a weak D match, TRBD1 (6 bases). The CDR3 sequence is 13 residues long. Germline V gene data show CDR1 as SGDLS and CDR2 as YYNGEE. V was shortened by 0 bases and J by 7 bases, with 8 bases between the two germline ends. The CDR3 region is CASSVATGQPQHF. In DNA form, the CDR3 reads TGTGCCAGCAGCGTAGCTACAGGGCAGCCCCAGCATTTT. Together with reference TRBV9 and TRBJ1-5, the CDR3 gives the full variable domain: DSGVTQTPKHLITATGQRVTLRCSPRSGDLSVYWYQQSLDQGLQFLIQYYNGEERAKGNILERFSAQQFPDLHSELNLSSLELGDSALYFCASSVATGQPQHFGDGTRLSIL.

J is TRBJ2-7 and V is TRBV5-5; D perhaps matches TRBD1 (7 bases). Trimming left V 1 base short and J 4 bases short, with 12 bases between. CDR3 length equals 14 residues. CDR1 and CDR2 from the germline V gene are SGHKS and YYEKEE (reference sequence). Written as DNA, the CDR3 is TGTGCCAGCAGCTTGCAGGGGGGACAGTACGAGCAGTACTTC. Protein sequence: CASSLQGGQYEQYF.

The chain employs TRBV5-1 and TRBJ2-1; 8 bases map to TRBD2. CDR3 length: 18 amino acids. The V segment lost 2 bases and the J segment 0 bases; nucleotides outside the gene matches: 10. The germline gives CDR1 SGHRS, CDR2 YFSETQ. This CDR3 is CASSFGLAHINSYNEQFF. The CDR3, as DNA: TGCGCCAGCAGCTTTGGACTAGCCCACATTAACTCCTACAATGAGCAGTTCTTC.

There are a few counts of this clone. The gene calls are TRBV10-3 and TRBJ2-2; 10 bases are shared with TRBD2. The germline V gene has CDR1 ENHRY and CDR2 SYGVKD. The CDR3 loop spans 19 amino acids. J was trimmed by 4 bases and V by 4 bases; bases with no gene match: 15. The CDR3 spells CAISGRPRSSGRVTGELFF. As DNA, the CDR3 is TGTGCCATCAGTGGAAGGCCTAGATCAAGCGGGAGGGTCACCGGGGAGCTGTTTTTT.

This clone was observed a single time. CDR3 DNA sequence: TGTGCCAGCAGCCGGCTATCAACGGGTGAGCAGTACTTC. This encodes CASSRLSTGEQYF. This sequence joins TRBV5-4 and TRBJ2-7; D remains ambiguous. From germline, CDR1 is SGHNT and CDR2 YYREEE (reference sequence). The CDR3 is 13 amino acids. V was clipped by 4 bases and J by 7 bases, with 15 bases between them.

The chain combines TRBV28 with TRBJ1-2; D remains unclear. V lost 1 base, J lost 7 bases, and 7 bases lay in between. The CDR3 has 12 amino acids. Germline lookup yields CDR1 MDHEN and CDR2 SYDVKM. CDR3 sequence reads: CASSLFGVGYTF. CDR3 nucleotides: TGTGCCAGCAGTTTATTCGGGGTTGGCTACACCTTC.

This sequence joins TRBV4-2 and TRBJ2-4, with D perhaps matching TRBD1 (7 bases). Trimming took 4 bases from V and 8 from J, leaving 18 bases between them. Germline loops: CDR1 LGHNA, CDR2 YNFKEQ. The length of the CDR3 is 15 residues. The CDR3 nucleotides read TGTGCCAGCAGCCGGGGAGGACAGGAGACGGACATTCAGTACTTC. Encoded protein: CASSRGGQETDIQYF.

The chain couples TRBV2 to TRBJ1-4, with 9 positions matching TRBD1. Germline assignment: CDR1 SNHLY and CDR2 FYNNEI. V shed 2 bases, J shed 5 bases, and the junction held 3 bases outside the gene matches. The CDR3 has 15 amino acids. The CDR3 bases are TGTGCCAGCAGTGAATTAGGGACAGGGAATGAAAAACTGTTTTTT. The encoded protein is CASSELGTGNEKLFF.

The chain couples TRBV5-1 to TRBJ2-2, with 9 positions matching TRBD2. Unmatched junction bases numbered 4, after V lost 1 base and J lost 0 bases. CDR3 length: 17 amino acids. Germline V gene data show CDR1 as SGHRS and CDR2 as YFSETQ. The CDR3 here is CASSLLAGGPNTGELFF. The DNA of the CDR3 is TGCGCCAGCAGCTTGTTGGCGGGAGGGCCGAACACCGGGGAGCTGTTTTTT.

The chain joins TRBV15 to TRBJ2-3, with TRBD2 as a possible D gene (5 bases). V shed 3 bases and J shed 4 bases, with 14 bases lying between them. Germline assignment: CDR1 LNHNV and CDR2 YYDKDF (reference sequence). This CDR3 has 15 residues. The CDR3 DNA follows: TGTGCCACCAGCAGTTCGGACGGAGGCTCAGATACGCAGTATTTT. Translating gives CATSSSDGGSDTQYF.

The rearrangement links TRBV7-2 to TRBJ1-5; D ambiguous. This CDR3 comprises 13 residues. Trimming took 6 bases from V and 2 from J, leaving 8 bases between them. Germline CDR1 is SGHTA and CDR2 is FQGNSA. The CDR3 loop reads CASSRTGNQPQHF. CDR3 DNA sequence: TGTGCCAGCAGTAGAACGGGCAATCAGCCCCAGCATTTT.

The chain couples TRBV7-9 to TRBJ2-3; the match to TRBD2 covers 11 bases. The CDR3 has 15 residues. Germline CDR1 and CDR2: SEHNR and FQNEAQ (reference sequence). Trimming took 4 bases from V and 6 from J; bases not matched to a gene: 6. CDR3 DNA: TGTGCCAGCAGCTCTCTAGCGGGGGGTGGGGATACGCAGTATTTT. Protein: CASSSLAGGGDTQYF.